Below, 25 T cell receptor beta chains from the same sample are listed, as sequenced in a study of blood T cell repertoires in COVID-19 (dated by TCRdb to the early 2020s). Preparation of the library involved the immunoSEQ multiplex PCR assay. Held by TCRdb, this immuneACCESS table contains in-frame sequences only and omits some clones. Under half of the omission traces to an unresolved V gene where checked; the cause of the rest is unknown. Present in this sample are some 190,000 clones, 85% of which were seen just once. Roughly 5% of the sample is taken by the ten largest. The specimen sequenced was peripheral blood. These receptors all stem from a woman aged 80 or older with acute or convalescent COVID-19.

The chain links TRBV9 to TRBJ1-1, with TRBD1 matching over 10 bases. The germline V gene has CDR1 SGDLS and CDR2 YYNGEE. The CDR3 length is 15 residues. Trimming removed 3 bases from V and 3 bases from J; junction bases left unmatched: 5. DNA for the CDR3: TGTGCCAGCAGCGGGCGACAGGGGGCGGACACTGAAGCTTTCTTT. Translation: CASSGRQGADTEAFF.

V is TRBV6-1 and J is TRBJ2-3; 8 bases are a match to TRBD2. The V gene end was trimmed by 2 bases and the J gene end by 6 bases; junction bases not matched to a gene: 13. Germline V gene lookup returns CDR1 MNHNS and CDR2 SASEGT. The CDR3 runs to 17 residues. Here the CDR3 DNA reads TGTGCCAGCAGTGAAATGGCCCGGGGGGGAGCAGTGGATACGCAGTATTTT. Translating it yields CASSEMARGGAVDTQYF.

This sequence joins TRBV27 and TRBJ1-1; 8 bases align to TRBD1. Germline V CDR1 and CDR2: MNHEY, SMNVEV (reference sequence). The CDR3 contains 15 residues. V lost 2 bases and J lost 2; bases outside the gene matches: 4. CDR3 protein: CASSLRGTGNTEAFF. As DNA, the CDR3 is TGTGCCAGCAGTTTACGGGGGACAGGTAACACTGAAGCTTTCTTT.

This clone showed up just a few times. The chain is built from TRBV11-1 and TRBJ2-3, with 9 bases matching TRBD1. V was pared by 5 bases and J by 5 bases, with 11 bases of the junction left unmatched. There are 16 residues in the CDR3. In germline, CDR1 is SGHAT, CDR2 FQDESV (reference sequence). CDR3 region: CASSTLWTGVGDTQYF. The CDR3 bases are TGTGCCAGCAGCACCCTTTGGACAGGGGTTGGAGATACGCAGTATTTT.

The chain links TRBV5-1 to TRBJ2-3, with D perhaps matching TRBD2 (5 bases). This CDR3 is 14 amino acids long. Germline CDR1 SGHRS, CDR2 YFSETQ. Trimming pared 5 bases from V and 5 bases from J, leaving 15 bases between. The CDR3 DNA sequence: TGCGCCAGCAGGGGCATCTCCGGGGAAGATACGCAGTATTTT. Translating it yields CASRGISGEDTQYF.

The chain uses TRBV5-8 and TRBJ2-1; 9 positions agree with TRBD1. CDR3 length: 15 residues. The J segment lost 4 bases and the V segment lost 5 bases, leaving 7 bases of the junction unmatched. From germline, CDR1 is SGHTS and CDR2 YDEGEE. The CDR3, as DNA: TGTGCCAGCAGGGCCGGGACAGGGCTTTACAATGAGCAGTTCTTC. Protein product: CASRAGTGLYNEQFF.

The chain recombines TRBV7-2 with TRBJ2-5; 7 bases are a match to TRBD2. V was pared by 3 bases and J by 2 bases, with 6 bases of the junction left unmatched. The CDR3 has 15 amino acids. The germline V gene encodes CDR1 SGHTA and CDR2 FQGNSA. The CDR3 coding sequence is TGTGCCAGCAGCTTCGTAGCGGGTACTCAAGAGACCCAGTACTTC. It encodes CASSFVAGTQETQYF. Supplemented by reference TRBV7-2 and TRBJ2-5, the full variable domain reads GAGVSQSPSNKVTEKGKDVELRCDPISGHTALYWYRQSLGQGLEFLIYFQGNSAPDKSGLPSDRFSAERTGGSVSTLTIQRTQQEDSAVYLCASSFVAGTQETQYFGPGTRLLVL.

This chain uses TRBV7-2 with TRBJ2-1; 14 positions match TRBD2. Trimming took 5 bases from V and 6 from J; bases not matched to a gene: 3. Germline lookup yields CDR1 SGHTA and CDR2 FQGNSA. CDR3 length: 15 amino acids. This chain's CDR3 is CASSLTSGRGNEQFF. In DNA, the CDR3 is TGTGCCAGCAGCCTGACTAGCGGGAGGGGCAATGAGCAGTTCTTC.

The chain links TRBV12-2 to TRBJ2-3; TRBD2, the D gene given by the table, was not confirmed from the DNA. TRBV12-2 has pseudogene status. The CDR3 is 17 residues long. CDR3 in amino acids: CARRLAGGGRASDTQYF. DNA for the CDR3: TGTGCAAGGCGCTTAGCGGGGGGCGGGAGGGCCTCCGATACGCAGTATTTT.

The chain links TRBV27 to TRBJ2-5, with 10 bases matching TRBD2. CDR3 length: 14 amino acids. V dropped 6 bases and J dropped 5; count of bases not matched to a gene: 6. Germline-derived CDR1 and CDR2 are MNHEY and SMNVEV (reference sequence). CDR3 in amino acids: CASRLAGPVETQYF. The DNA for the CDR3 is TGTGCCAGCAGACTAGCGGGACCCGTGGAGACCCAGTACTTC.

This clone was seen just once. The chain combines TRBV5-8 with TRBJ1-3; D possibly corresponds to TRBD1 (6 bases). The CDR3 totals 16 residues. Germline assignment: CDR1 SGHTS and CDR2 YDEGEE. V lost 0 bases, J lost 5 bases, and 15 bases lay in between. CDR3 bases: TGTGCCAGCAGCTTGGGATTGCAGGGGATGAGAAACACCATATATTTT. This sequence encodes CASSLGLQGMRNTIYF.

This clone was recorded only once. This sequence joins TRBV18 and TRBJ2-1; D is unresolved. Germline assignment: CDR1 KGHSH and CDR2 LQKENI. Trimming removed 3 bases from V and 7 bases from J, with 10 bases in between. The CDR3 covers 13 residues. CDR3 loop: CASSPLVANEQFF. CDR3 in DNA: TGTGCCAGCTCACCTCTAGTCGCGAATGAGCAGTTCTTC.

The rearrangement uses TRBV5-4 and TRBJ2-3, with D perhaps TRBD2 (5 bases). The CDR3 is 15 residues long. Trimming left V 1 base short and J 0 bases short, with 9 bases between. CDR1 SGHNT and CDR2 YYREEE come from the germline V gene (reference sequence). CDR3 bases: TGTGCCAGCAGCTTGTACGGAGGTAGCACAGATACGCAGTATTTT. This sequence encodes CASSLYGGSTDTQYF.

The chain recombines TRBV5-1 with TRBJ1-2; TRBD1 matches at 7 bases. Germline loops: CDR1 SGHRS, CDR2 YFSETQ. The CDR3 sequence is 15 residues long. V trimming: 6 bases; J trimming: 6 bases; junction bases outside the gene matches: 14. CDR3 in amino acids: CASTFALTGDHGYTF. In nucleotides, the CDR3 is TGCGCCAGCACCTTTGCCCTAACAGGGGACCATGGCTACACCTTC.

The chain joins TRBV30 to TRBJ2-1; no definite D call. The CDR3 runs to 13 residues. Germline lookup yields CDR1 GTSNPN and CDR2 SVGIG (reference sequence). V was shortened by 0 bases and J by 3 bases, with 6 bases between the two germline ends. CDR3 DNA: TGTGCCTGGAGTGTAAACAGCTACAATGAGCAGTTCTTC. Amino acids: CAWSVNSYNEQFF.

The chain recombines TRBV19 with TRBJ2-1; D unclear. Germline CDR1 and CDR2: LNHDA and SQIVND (reference sequence). The CDR3 is made up of 14 amino acids. With 5 bases removed from V and 5 bases from J, the gap between germline ends came to 13 bases. The DNA for the CDR3 is TGTGCCAGTAGTTCCACCCCCCGGGACAATGAGCAGTTCTTC. Translating gives CASSSTPRDNEQFF.

This chain joins TRBV6-1 and TRBJ1-1; D ambiguous. Trimming shortened V by 2 bases and J by 6 bases, and 19 bases separated the two germline ends. The CDR3 length is 16 residues. CDR1 is MNHNS and CDR2 is SASEGT in the germline V gene. CDR3: CASSESPYHGSPEAFF. CDR3 in DNA: TGTGCCAGCAGTGAATCTCCCTACCACGGGAGTCCTGAAGCTTTCTTT.

The chain combines TRBV7-9 with TRBJ1-1; no clear D gene. CDR1 is SEHNR, CDR2 FQNEAQ, per germline (reference sequence). Trimming pared 11 bases from V and 1 base from J, leaving 17 bases between. There are 14 residues in the CDR3. In DNA, the CDR3 is TGTGCCGTAGATCGGGGAGCTTCGAACACTGAAGCTTTCTTT. Protein: CAVDRGASNTEAFF. Combining the CDR3 with reference TRBV7-9 and TRBJ1-1 gives the whole variable domain DTGVSQNPRHKITKRGQNVTFRCDPISEHNRLYWYRQTLGQGPEFLTYFQNEAQLEKSRLLSDRFSAERPKGSFSTLEIQRTEQGDSAMYLCAVDRGASNTEAFFGQGTRLTVV.

The chain combines TRBV24-1 with TRBJ2-2; D unresolved. V dropped 7 bases and J dropped 0 bases, with 2 bases sitting between them. The CDR3 is 12 amino acids. The V gene's germline CDR1 is KGHDR and CDR2 SFDVKD. CDR3 protein: CATSSNTGELFF. CDR3 coding DNA: TGTGCCACCAGCTCGAACACCGGGGAGCTGTTTTTT.

This clone was seen only once. This chain connects TRBV29-1 to TRBJ2-7; 7 bases align to TRBD1. The CDR3 contains 15 residues. Germline assignment: CDR1 SQVTM and CDR2 ANQGSEA. V shed 1 base, J shed 1 base, and the junction held 7 bases outside the gene matches. The CDR3 DNA reads TGCAGCGTTGAAGGGTTGGGACAGCCTTCCTACGAGCAGTACTTC. It yields the protein CSVEGLGQPSYEQYF.

This rearrangement joins TRBV29-1 to TRBJ2-3; 9 bases align to TRBD2. CDR1 is SQVTM, CDR2 ANQGSEA, per germline. The V segment lost 4 bases and the J segment 6 bases; nucleotides outside the gene matches: 5. This CDR3 has 13 residues. Written as DNA, the CDR3 is TGCAGCGTTGTATTAGCGGGAGCGGATACGCAGTATTTT. This encodes CSVVLAGADTQYF.

The chain links TRBV2 to TRBJ2-2; D possibly corresponds to TRBD1 (8 bases). This CDR3 contains 18 residues. Between the trimmed V and J ends, which lost 11 bases and 4 bases, there was a span of 29 bases. Germline V lookup: CDR1 SNHLY, CDR2 FYNNEI. CDR3 protein: CAQGGLFGQGAPTGELFF. The CDR3 DNA reads as TGTGCCCAGGGGGGGTTGTTCGGCCAGGGGGCACCCACCGGGGAGCTGTTTTTT.

The V gene is TRBV19, the J gene TRBJ1-2; TRBD1 matches at 7 bases. J gave up 5 bases and V 6 bases, and 9 bases lay outside the gene matches. Germline CDR1 is LNHDA and CDR2 is SQIVND (reference sequence). The CDR3 contains 14 residues. As DNA, the CDR3 is TGTGCCAGTAGGCTCCCGGGACAGCGTTATGGCTACACCTTC. The encoded protein is CASRLPGQRYGYTF.

This chain links TRBV9 with TRBJ1-3, with unresolved D. The V gene's germline CDR1 is SGDLS and CDR2 YYNGEE. The V and J ends lost 0 bases and 4 bases respectively, with 14 bases between them. CDR3 length: 16 amino acids. CDR3 bases: TGTGCCAGCAGCGTAGGCCATAGTCTTCGGGGAAACACCATATATTTT. Translated: CASSVGHSLRGNTIYF.

The chain combines TRBV24-1 with TRBJ1-2; D remains unclear. V was shortened by 7 bases and J by 4 bases, with 12 bases between the two germline ends. The germline V gene encodes CDR1 KGHDR and CDR2 SFDVKD. The CDR3 totals 13 residues. CDR3 sequence (DNA): TGTGCCACCAGCTCGGAGAGGGCCTATGGCTACACCTTC. Amino acid sequence: CATSSERAYGYTF.